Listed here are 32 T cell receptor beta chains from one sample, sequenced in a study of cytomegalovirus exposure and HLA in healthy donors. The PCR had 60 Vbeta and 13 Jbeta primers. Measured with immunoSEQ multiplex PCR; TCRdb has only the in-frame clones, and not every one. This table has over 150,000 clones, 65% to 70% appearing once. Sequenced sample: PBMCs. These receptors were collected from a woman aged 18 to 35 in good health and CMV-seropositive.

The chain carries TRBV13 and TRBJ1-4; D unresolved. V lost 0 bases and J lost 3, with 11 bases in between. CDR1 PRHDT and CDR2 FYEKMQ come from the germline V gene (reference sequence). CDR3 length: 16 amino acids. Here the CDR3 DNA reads TGTGCCAGCAGCTTAGGCGCCGGGATCGCTAATGAAAAACTGTTTTTT. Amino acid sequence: CASSLGAGIANEKLFF.

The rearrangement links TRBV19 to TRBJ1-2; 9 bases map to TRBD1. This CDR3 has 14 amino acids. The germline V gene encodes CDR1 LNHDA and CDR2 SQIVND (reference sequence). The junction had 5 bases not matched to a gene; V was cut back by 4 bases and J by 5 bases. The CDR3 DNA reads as TGTGCCAGTAGTAGCCCGGGACAGGGATATGGCTACACCTTC. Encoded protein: CASSSPGQGYGYTF.

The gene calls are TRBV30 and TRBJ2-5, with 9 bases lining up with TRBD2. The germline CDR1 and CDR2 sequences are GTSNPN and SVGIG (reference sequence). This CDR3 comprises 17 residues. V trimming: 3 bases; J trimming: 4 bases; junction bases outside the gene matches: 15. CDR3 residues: CAWSDGSLAGVTETQYF. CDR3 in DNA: TGTGCCTGGAGCGACGGGAGCTTAGCGGGGGTGACAGAGACCCAGTACTTC.

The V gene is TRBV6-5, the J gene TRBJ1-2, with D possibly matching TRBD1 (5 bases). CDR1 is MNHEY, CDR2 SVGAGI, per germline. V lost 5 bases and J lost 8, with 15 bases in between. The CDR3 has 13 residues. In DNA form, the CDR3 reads TGTGCCAGCAGTGAGGATCGTCGGGGGGGCTACACCTTC. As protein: CASSEDRRGGYTF.

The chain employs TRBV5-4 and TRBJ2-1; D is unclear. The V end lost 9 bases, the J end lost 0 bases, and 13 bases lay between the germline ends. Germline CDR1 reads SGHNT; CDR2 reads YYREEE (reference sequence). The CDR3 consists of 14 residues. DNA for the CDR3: TGTGCCACCCAAATGGCAGGCTCCTACAATGAGCAGTTCTTC. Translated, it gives CATQMAGSYNEQFF.

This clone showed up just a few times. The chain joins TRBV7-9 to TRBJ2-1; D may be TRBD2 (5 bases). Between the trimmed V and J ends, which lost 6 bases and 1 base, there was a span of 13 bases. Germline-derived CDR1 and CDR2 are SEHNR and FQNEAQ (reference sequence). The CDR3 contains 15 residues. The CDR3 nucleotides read TGTGCCAGCAGAGAGAGGGCGTCTTCCTACAATGAGCAGTTCTTC. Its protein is CASRERASSYNEQFF.

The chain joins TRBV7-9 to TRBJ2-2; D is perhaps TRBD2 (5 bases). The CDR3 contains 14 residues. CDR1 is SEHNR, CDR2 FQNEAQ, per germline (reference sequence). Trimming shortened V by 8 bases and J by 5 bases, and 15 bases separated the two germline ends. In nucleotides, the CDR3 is TGTGCCAGCGTGGAAGGGAGAGGGACCGGGGAGCTGTTTTTT. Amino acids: CASVEGRGTGELFF.

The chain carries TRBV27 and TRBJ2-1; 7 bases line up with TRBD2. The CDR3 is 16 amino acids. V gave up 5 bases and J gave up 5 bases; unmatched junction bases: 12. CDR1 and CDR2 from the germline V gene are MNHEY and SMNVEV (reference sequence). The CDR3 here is CASSTPGLQLHNEQFF. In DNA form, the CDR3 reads TGTGCCAGCAGTACACCGGGACTACAACTACACAATGAGCAGTTCTTC.

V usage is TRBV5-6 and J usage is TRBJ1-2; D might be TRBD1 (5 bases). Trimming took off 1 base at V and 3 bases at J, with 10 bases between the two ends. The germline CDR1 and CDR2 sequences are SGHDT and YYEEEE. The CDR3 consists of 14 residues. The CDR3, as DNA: TGTGCCAGCAGCTTGTATCGCAGGGACTATGGCTACACCTTC. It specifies CASSLYRRDYGYTF.

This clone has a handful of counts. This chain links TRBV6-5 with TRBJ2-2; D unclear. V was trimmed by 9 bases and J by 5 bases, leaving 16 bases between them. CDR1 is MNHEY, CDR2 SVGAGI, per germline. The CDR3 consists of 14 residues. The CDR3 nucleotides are TGTGCCAGTAGCTATAACCCCCGTACCGGGGAGCTGTTTTTT. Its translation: CASSYNPRTGELFF.

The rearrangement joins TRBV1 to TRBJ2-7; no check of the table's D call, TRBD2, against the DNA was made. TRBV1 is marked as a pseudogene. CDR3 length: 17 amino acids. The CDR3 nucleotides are TGCACCAGCAGCGAAGCGGAGGGGGGGTCGGGCTCCTACGAGCAGTACTTC. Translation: CTSSEAEGGSGSYEQYF.

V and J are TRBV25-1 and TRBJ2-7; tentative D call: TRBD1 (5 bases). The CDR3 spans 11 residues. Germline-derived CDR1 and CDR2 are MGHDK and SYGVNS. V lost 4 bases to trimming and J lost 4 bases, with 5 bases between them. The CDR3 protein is CASSGQYEQYF. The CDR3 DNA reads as TGTGCCAGCAGTGGACAGTACGAGCAGTACTTC.

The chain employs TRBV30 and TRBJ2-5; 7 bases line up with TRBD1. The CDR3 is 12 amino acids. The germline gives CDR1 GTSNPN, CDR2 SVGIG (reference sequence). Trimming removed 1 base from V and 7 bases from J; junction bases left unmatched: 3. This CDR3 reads CAWSGQGRTQYF. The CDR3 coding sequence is TGTGCCTGGAGTGGACAGGGCCGGACCCAGTACTTC.

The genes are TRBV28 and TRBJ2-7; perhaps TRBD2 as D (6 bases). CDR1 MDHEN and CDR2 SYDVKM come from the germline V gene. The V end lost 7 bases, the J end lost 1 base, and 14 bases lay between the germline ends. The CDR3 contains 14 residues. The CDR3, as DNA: TGTGCCAGCATGGGCGGGGCGGGGTCCTACGAGCAGTACTTC. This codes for CASMGGAGSYEQYF.

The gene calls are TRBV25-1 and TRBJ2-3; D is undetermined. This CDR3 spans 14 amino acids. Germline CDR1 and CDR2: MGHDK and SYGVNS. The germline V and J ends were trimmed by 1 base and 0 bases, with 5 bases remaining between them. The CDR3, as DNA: TGTGCCAGCAGTGAATTTTTAAGCACAGATACGCAGTATTTT. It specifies CASSEFLSTDTQYF.

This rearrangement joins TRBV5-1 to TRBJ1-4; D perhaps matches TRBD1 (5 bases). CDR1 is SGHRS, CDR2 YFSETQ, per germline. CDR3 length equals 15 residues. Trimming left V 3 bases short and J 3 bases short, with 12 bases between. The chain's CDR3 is CASSSTGLANEKLFF. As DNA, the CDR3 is TGCGCCAGCAGCTCCACAGGCCTAGCTAATGAAAAACTGTTTTTT.

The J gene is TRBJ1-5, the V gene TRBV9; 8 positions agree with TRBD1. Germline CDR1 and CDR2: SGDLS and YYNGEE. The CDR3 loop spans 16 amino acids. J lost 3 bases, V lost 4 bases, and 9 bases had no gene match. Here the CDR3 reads CASSPGQGSPNQPQHF. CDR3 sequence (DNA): TGTGCCAGCAGCCCCGGACAGGGTTCCCCCAATCAGCCCCAGCATTTT.

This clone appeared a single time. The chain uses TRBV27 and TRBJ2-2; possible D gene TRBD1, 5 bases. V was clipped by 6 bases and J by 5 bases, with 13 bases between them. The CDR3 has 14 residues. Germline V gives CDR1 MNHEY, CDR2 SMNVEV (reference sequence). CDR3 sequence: CASRVGALTGELFF. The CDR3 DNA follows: TGTGCCAGCAGAGTAGGGGCGCTTACCGGGGAGCTGTTTTTT.

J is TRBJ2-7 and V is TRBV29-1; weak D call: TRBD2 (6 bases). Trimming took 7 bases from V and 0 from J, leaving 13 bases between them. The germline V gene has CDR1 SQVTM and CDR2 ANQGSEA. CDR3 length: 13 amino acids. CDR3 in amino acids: CSAEGGGSYEQYF. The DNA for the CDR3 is TGCAGCGCCGAGGGAGGAGGCTCCTACGAGCAGTACTTC.

Here the CDR3 DNA reads TGTGCCAGTAGTATACGGGGGGTTTACAATGAGCAGTTCTTC. Translation gives CASSIRGVYNEQFF. J is TRBJ2-1 and V is TRBV19; 7 nucleotides match TRBD2. The CDR3 length is 14 residues. The ends lost 2 bases at V and 4 bases at J; junction bases unmatched: 2. CDR1 is LNHDA and CDR2 is SQIVND in the germline V gene (reference sequence). The full variable domain, completed using reference TRBV19 and TRBJ2-1, is DGGITQSPKYLFRKEGQNVTLSCEQNLNHDAMYWYRQDPGQGLRLIYYSQIVNDFQKGDIAEGYSVSREKKESFPLTVTSAQKNPTAFYLCASSIRGVYNEQFFGPGTRLTVL.

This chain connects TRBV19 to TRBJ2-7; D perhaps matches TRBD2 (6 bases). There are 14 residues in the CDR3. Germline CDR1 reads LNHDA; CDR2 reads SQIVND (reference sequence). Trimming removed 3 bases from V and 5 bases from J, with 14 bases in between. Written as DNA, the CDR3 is TGTGCCAGTAGTATTATGGGTCTAGCGCACGAGCAGTACTTC. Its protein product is CASSIMGLAHEQYF.

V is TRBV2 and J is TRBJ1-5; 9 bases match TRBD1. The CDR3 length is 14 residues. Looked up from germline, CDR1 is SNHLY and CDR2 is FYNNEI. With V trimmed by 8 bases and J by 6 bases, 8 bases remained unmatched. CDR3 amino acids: CASRDRVGGQPQHF. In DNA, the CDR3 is TGTGCCAGCCGGGACAGGGTCGGTGGTCAGCCCCAGCATTTT.

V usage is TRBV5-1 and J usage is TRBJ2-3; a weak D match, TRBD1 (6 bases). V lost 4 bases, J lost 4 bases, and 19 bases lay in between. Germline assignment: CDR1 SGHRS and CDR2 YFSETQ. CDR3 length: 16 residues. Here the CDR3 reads CASSRLQTGPSDTQYF. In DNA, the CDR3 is TGCGCCAGCAGCCGTTTGCAGACAGGACCTTCAGATACGCAGTATTTT.

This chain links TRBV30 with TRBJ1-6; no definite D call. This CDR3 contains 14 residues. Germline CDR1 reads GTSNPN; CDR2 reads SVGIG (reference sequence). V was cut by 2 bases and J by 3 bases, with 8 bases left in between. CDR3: CAWSLEGYNSPLHF. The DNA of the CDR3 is TGTGCCTGGAGTTTAGAGGGCTATAATTCACCCCTCCACTTT.

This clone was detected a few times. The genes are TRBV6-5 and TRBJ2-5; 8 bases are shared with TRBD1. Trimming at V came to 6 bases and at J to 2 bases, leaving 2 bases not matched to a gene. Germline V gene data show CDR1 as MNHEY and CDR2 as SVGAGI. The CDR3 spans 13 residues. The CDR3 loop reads CASSRDRQETQYF. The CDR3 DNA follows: TGTGCCAGCAGCAGGGACAGGCAAGAGACCCAGTACTTC.

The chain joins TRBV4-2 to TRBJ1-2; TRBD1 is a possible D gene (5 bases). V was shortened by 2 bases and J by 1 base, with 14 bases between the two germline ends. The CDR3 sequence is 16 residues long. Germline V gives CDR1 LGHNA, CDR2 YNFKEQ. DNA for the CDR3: TGTGCCAGCAGCCAACGCGGAGGGGACGATAACTATGGCTACACCTTC. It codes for CASSQRGGDDNYGYTF.

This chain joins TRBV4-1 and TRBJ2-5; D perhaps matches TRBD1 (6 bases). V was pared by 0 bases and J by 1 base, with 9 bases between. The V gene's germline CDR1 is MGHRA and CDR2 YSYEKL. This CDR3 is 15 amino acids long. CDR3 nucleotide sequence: TGCGCCAGCAGCCAAGATTACAGGGCCCAAGAGACCCAGTACTTC. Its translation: CASSQDYRAQETQYF.

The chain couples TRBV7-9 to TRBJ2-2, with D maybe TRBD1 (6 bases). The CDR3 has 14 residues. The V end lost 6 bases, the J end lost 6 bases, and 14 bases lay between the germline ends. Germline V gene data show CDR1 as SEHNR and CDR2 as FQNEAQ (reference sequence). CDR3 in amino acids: CASRPTTGSGELFF. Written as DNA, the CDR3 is TGTGCCAGCAGGCCAACTACAGGGTCCGGGGAGCTGTTTTTT.

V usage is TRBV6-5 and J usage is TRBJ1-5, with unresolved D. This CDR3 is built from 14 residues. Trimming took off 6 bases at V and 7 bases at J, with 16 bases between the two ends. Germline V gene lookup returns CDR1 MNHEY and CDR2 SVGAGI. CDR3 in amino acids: CASSLLIGVQPQHF. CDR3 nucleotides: TGTGCCAGCAGCCTTTTGATCGGGGTACAGCCCCAGCATTTT.

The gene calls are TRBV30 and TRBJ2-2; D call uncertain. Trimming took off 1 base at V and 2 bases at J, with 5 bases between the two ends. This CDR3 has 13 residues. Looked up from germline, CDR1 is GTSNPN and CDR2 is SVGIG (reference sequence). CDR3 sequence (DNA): TGTGCCTGGAGTGACAGAAACACCGGGGAGCTGTTTTTT. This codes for CAWSDRNTGELFF.

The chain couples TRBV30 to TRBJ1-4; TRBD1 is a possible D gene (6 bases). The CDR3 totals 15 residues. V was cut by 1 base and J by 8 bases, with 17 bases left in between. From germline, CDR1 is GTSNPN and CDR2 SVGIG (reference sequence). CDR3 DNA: TGTGCCTGGAGTGGCGCCCGGGGGGCTGGAGAAAAACTGTTTTTT. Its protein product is CAWSGARGAGEKLFF.

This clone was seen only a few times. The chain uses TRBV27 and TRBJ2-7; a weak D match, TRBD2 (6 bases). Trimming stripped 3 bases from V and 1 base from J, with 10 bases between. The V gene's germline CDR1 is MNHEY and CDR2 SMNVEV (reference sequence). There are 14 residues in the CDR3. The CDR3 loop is CASSLRGGSYEQYF. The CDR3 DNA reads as TGTGCCAGCAGTTTGCGGGGCGGGTCCTACGAGCAGTACTTC.